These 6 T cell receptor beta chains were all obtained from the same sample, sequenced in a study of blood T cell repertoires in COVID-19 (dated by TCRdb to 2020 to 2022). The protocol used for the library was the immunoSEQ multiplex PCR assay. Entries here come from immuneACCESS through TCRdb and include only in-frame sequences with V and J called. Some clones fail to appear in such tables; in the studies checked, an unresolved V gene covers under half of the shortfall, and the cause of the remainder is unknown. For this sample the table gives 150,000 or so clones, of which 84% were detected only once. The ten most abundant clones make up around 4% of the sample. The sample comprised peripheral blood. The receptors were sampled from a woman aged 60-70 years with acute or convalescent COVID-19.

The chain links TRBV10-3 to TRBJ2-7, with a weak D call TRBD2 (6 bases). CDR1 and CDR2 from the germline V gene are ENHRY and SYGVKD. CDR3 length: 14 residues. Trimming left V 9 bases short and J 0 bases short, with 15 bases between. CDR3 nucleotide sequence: TGTGCCATGGCCGACGGGACTCACTCCTACGAGCAGTACTTC. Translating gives CAMADGTHSYEQYF.

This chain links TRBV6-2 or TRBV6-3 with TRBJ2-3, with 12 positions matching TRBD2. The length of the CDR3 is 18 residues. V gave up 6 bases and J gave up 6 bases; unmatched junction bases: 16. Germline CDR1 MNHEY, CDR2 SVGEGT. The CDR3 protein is CASSLPPWTSGIFDTQYF. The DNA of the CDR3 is TGTGCCAGCAGCCTACCCCCTTGGACTAGCGGGATTTTCGATACGCAGTATTTT.

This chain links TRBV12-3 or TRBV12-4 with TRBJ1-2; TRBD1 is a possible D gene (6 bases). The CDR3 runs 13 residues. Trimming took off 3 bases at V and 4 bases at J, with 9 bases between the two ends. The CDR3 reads CASSFIQGYGYTF. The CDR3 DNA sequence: TGTGCCAGCAGTTTTATACAGGGCTATGGCTACACCTTC.

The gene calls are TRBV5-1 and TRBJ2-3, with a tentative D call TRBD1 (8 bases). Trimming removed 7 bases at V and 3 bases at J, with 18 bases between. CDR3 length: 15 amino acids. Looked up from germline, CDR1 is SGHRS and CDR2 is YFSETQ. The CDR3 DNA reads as TGCGCCAGCGGGCCCACAGGGGGGGAAACAGATACGCAGTATTTT. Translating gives CASGPTGGETDTQYF. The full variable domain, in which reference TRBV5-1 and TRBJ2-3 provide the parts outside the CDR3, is KAGVTQTPRYLIKTRGQQVTLSCSPISGHRSVSWYQQTPGQGLQFLFEYFSETQRNKGNFPGRFSGRQFSNSRSEMNVSTLELGDSALYLCASGPTGGETDTQYFGPGTRLTVL.

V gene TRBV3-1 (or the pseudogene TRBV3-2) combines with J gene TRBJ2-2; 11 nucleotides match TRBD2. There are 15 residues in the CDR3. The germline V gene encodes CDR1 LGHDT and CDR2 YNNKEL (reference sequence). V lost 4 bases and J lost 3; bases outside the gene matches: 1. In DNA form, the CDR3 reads TGTGCCAGCAGCCGGGGACTAGCGGACACCGGGGAGCTGTTTTTT. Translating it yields CASSRGLADTGELFF.

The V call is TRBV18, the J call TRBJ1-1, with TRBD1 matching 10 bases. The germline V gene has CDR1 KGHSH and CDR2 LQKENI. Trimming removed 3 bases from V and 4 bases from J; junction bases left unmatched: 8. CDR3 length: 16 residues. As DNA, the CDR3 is TGTGCCAGCTCACCGGGGACAGGGGCGGGGACCACTGAAGCTTTCTTT. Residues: CASSPGTGAGTTEAFF.